The clone carrying this T cell receptor beta chain was recorded a few times. The length of the CDR3 is 16 residues. Trimming left V 5 bases short and J 2 bases short, with 13 bases between. Germline values: CDR1 SGHTA, CDR2 FQGTGA. This entry belongs to a study of blood T cell repertoires in COVID-19. Overall study: The United States, Italy and Spain provided the acute and convalescent COVID-19 samples. The cDNA or gDNA used as material had been derived from T cells, B-cell-depleted T cells, or PBMCs.

The authors' processing: The assay estimated nucleated cells by amplifying reference gene primers. Only in-frame clones appear in the TCRdb table, and some are missing; sequencing was by immunoSEQ multiplex PCR. That table gives V, J and clone size, and the DNA gave D and trimming. The repertoire consists of 80,000 to 100,000 clones, with about 80% occurring once and the leading ten covering approximately 11%. The sequencing input was peripheral blood. This clonotype was sampled from a man aged 70-80 years with active or convalescent COVID-19. The V call is TRBV7-3, the J call TRBJ2-6; tentatively, D is TRBD2 (5 bases). CDR3 DNA: TGTGCCAGCAGCGGACCCGAGGGCCCTGGGGCCAACGTCCTGACTTTC. It codes for CASSGPEGPGANVLTF.